The subject of this entry is one T cell receptor beta chain. Its specificity is unknown. The CDR3 covers 18 residues. Germline CDR1 and CDR2: SGHDT and YYEEEE. V lost 4 bases and J lost 0; bases outside the gene matches: 9. These data belong to a study of cytomegalovirus exposure and HLA in healthy donors. Study results and limitations: Most CMV-associated TCR beta chains appeared HLA-restricted in a later analysis. Analysis was carried out at a later point, and it linked a missense DCLRE1C variant to TCR beta V- and J-gene trimming. Presence/absence analyses rested on an assumption that sequencing depth was roughly uniform across donors.

With 60 Vbeta and 13 Jbeta primers, the PCR was carried out. The protocol was immunoSEQ multiplex PCR, while the TCRdb copy is restricted to in-frame clones and leaves out a portion. The sample lists around 130,000 clones, roughly three quarters seen once, with 3.1% in the top ten. The chain employs TRBV5-6 and TRBJ1-6, with 8 bases matching TRBD1. The sample taken for sequencing was PBMCs. The sequence derives from a man aged 30 to 39 in good health and CMV-seronegative. CDR3 region: CASSGTGDVSSYNSPLHF. The CDR3 DNA reads TGTGCCAGCAGCGGGACAGGCGACGTCAGCTCCTATAATTCACCCCTCCACTTT.